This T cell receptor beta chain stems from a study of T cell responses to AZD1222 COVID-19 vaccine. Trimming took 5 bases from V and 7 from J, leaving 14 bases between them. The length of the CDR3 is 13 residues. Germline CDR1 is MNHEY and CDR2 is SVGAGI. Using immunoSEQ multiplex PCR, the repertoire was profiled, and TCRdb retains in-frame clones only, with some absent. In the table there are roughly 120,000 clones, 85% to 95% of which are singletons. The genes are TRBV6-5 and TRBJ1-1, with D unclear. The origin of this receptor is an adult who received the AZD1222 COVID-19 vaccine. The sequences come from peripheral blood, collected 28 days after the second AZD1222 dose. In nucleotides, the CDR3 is TGTGCCAGCAGTATCGGGGAAGGAGGTGAAGCTTTCTTT. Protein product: CASSIGEGGEAFF.